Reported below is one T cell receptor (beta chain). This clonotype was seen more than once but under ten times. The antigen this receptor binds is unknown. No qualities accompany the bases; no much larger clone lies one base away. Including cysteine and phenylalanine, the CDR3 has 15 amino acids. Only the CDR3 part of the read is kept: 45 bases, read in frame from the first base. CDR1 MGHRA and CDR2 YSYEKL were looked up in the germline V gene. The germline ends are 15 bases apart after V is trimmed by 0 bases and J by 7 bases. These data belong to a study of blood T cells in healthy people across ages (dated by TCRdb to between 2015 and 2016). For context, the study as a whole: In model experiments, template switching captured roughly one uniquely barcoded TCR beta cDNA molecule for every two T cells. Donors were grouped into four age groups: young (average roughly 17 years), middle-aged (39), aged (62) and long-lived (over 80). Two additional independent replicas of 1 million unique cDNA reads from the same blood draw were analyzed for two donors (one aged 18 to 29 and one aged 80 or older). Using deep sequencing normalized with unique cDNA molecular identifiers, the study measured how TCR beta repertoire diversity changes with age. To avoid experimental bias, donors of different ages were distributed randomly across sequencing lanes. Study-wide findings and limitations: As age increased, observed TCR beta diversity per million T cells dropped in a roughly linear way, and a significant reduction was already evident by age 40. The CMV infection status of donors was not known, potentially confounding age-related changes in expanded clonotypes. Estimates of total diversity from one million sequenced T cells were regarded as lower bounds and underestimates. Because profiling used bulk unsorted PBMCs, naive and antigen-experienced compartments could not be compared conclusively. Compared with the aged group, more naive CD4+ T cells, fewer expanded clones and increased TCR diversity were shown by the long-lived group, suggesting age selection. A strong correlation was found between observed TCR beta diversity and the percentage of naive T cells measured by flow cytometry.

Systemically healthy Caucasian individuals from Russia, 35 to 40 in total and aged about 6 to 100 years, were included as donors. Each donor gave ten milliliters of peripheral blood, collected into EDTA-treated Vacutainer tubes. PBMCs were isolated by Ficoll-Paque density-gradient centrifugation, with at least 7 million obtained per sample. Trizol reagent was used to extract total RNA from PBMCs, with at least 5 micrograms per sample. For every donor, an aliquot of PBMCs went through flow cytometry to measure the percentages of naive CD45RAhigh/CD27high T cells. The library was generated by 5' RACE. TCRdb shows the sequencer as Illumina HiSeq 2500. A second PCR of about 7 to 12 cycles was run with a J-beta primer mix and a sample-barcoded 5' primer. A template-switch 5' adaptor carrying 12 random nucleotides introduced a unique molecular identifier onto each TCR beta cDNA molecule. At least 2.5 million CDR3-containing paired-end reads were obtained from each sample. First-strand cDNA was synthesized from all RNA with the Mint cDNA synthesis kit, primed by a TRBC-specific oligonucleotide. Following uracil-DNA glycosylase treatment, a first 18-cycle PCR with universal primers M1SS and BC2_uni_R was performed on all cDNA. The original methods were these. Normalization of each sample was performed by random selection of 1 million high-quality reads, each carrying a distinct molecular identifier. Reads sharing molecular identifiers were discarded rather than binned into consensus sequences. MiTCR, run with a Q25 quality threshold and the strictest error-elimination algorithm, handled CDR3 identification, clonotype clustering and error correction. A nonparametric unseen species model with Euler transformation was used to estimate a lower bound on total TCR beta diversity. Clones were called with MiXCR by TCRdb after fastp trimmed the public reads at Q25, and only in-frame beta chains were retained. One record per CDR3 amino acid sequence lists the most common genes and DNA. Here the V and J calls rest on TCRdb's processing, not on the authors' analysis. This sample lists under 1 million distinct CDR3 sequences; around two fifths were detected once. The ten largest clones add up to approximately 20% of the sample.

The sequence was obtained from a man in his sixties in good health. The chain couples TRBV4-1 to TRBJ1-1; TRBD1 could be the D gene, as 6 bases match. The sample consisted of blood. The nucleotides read TGCGCCAGCAGCCAAGACGACGCGAGGGACATTGAAGCTTTCTTT. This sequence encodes CASSQDDARDIEAFF.